The present T cell receptor (beta chain) was sequenced within a study of cytomegalovirus exposure and HLA in healthy donors. Study-level information: Roughly 85 million unique TCRs from HLA-typed donors made up an early data release.

Germline V gene data show CDR1 as SGHTA and CDR2 as FQGTGA. The CDR3 extends over 17 amino acids. V gave up 4 bases and J gave up 6 bases; unmatched junction bases: 17. Primers included in the PCR were 60 Vbeta and 13 Jbeta primers. The method was immunoSEQ multiplex PCR; TCRdb's version includes in-frame clones alone and lacks a portion of them. Of about 100,000 clones in the sample, approximately 79% were seen once. For this clone: Its cognate antigen is unknown.

Study outcomes and limitations: Most TCRs appeared rarely, but some public TCRs recurred in many donors. Cytomegalovirus association was assigned to approximately 180 TCR beta chains. The later analysis indicated that the majority of CMV-associated TCR beta chains appeared HLA-restricted.

The source material was PBMCs. This TCR was sampled from a woman aged 60-75 years in good health and CMV-seropositive. The chain is built from TRBV7-3 and TRBJ2-5, with TRBD1 matching 7 bases. CDR3 nucleotide sequence: TGTGCCAGCAGCTCCCACGCCCCTCCTACAGGGGATAAGACCCAGTACTTC. Translated: CASSSHAPPTGDKTQYF.